This TCR beta chain derives from a study of T-cell memory formation after mild COVID-19. V dropped 0 bases and J dropped 1; count of bases not matched to a gene: 4. The germline V gene encodes CDR1 MNHEY and CDR2 SVGEGT. CDR3 length: 16 residues. On this clonotype itself: Its specificity is not known.

Whole-study results and caveats: A balance of CD4 and CD8 characterized clones contracting day 15 to 85, whereas later expanders leaned CD4+.

TCRdb used MiXCR to reprocess the 5' RACE reads, holding one entry per CDR3 protein. The table shows 250,000 or so distinct CDR3 sequences, with more than 15% occurring only once. Sequencing was carried out using PBMCs or a T cell subset sorted from them (not recorded which). The receptor was derived from a man between 18 and 35 years old who had mild COVID-19 (a few samples of this study predate the infection). Cell type and time point are not known. The chain has TRBV6-2 or TRBV6-3 and TRBJ2-3; 7 bases are a match to TRBD2. The CDR3 region is CASSYSGLAGTDTQYF. CDR3 nucleotide sequence: TGTGCCAGCAGTTACTCGGGCCTAGCGGGCACAGATACGCAGTATTTT.